These 25 T cell receptor beta chains were sequenced from one sample in a study of OX40 agonist ivuxolimab in advanced cancers. This table comes from immunoSEQ multiplex PCR, and its TCRdb copy is limited to in-frame clones, with some not included. The data contain approximately 51,000 clones, over 75% of them singletons. The specimen comprised CD4+ or CD8+ T cells sorted from blood, sampled in a trial of the OX40 agonist ivuxolimab. Receptor source: an adult with an advanced solid tumor such as melanoma, head and neck, liver or kidney cancer.

The chain links TRBV27 to TRBJ2-3, with no clear D. Trimming took off 5 bases at V and 3 bases at J, with 6 bases between the two ends. CDR3 length: 12 amino acids. The germline CDR1 and CDR2 sequences are MNHEY and SMNVEV (reference sequence). CDR3 loop: CASSSKTDTQYF. The DNA for the CDR3 is TGTGCCAGCAGTAGTAAAACAGATACGCAGTATTTT.

The chain joins TRBV6-1 to TRBJ2-7, with D tentatively TRBD1 (6 bases). V lost 7 bases, J lost 6 bases, and 10 bases lay in between. Germline-derived CDR1 and CDR2 are MNHNS and SASEGT. There are 11 residues in the CDR3. CDR3 nucleotides: TGTGCCAGCACCCAGGGGATCGAGCAGTACTTC. It specifies CASTQGIEQYF.

V and J are TRBV27 and TRBJ1-3; 7 bases are a match to TRBD1. The ends lost 5 bases at V and 1 base at J; junction bases unmatched: 2. CDR3 length equals 14 residues. Germline lookup yields CDR1 MNHEY and CDR2 SMNVEV (reference sequence). The CDR3 protein is CASSAQGSGNTIYF. The CDR3 DNA is TGTGCCAGCAGTGCACAGGGGTCTGGAAACACCATATATTTT.

The chain is built from TRBV19 and TRBJ2-7, with a weak D call TRBD2 (5 bases). Germline V lookup: CDR1 LNHDA, CDR2 SQIVND (reference sequence). The CDR3 sequence is 11 residues long. V lost 8 bases to trimming and J lost 7 bases, with 12 bases between them. The CDR3 region has the DNA TGTGCCAGTCGAGGGATGGGTGAGCAGTACTTC. It codes for CASRGMGEQYF.

The V gene is TRBV6-5, the J gene TRBJ1-2; 8 nucleotides match TRBD1. The CDR3 runs 12 residues. Germline loops: CDR1 MNHEY, CDR2 SVGAGI. The V gene end was trimmed by 6 bases and the J gene end by 4 bases; junction bases not matched to a gene: 1. The CDR3 sequence is CASRTGAYGYTF. For the CDR3, the DNA is TGTGCCAGCAGGACAGGGGCCTATGGCTACACCTTC.

The rearrangement uses TRBV6-1 and TRBJ2-5; D is unresolved. This CDR3 contains 13 residues. Germline V lookup: CDR1 MNHNS, CDR2 SASEGT. V lost 0 bases to trimming and J lost 7 bases, with 9 bases between them. CDR3 DNA: TGTGCCAGCAGTGAAGCTGCCCTCGGGACCCAGTACTTC. It specifies CASSEAALGTQYF.

The CDR3 DNA reads TGTGCCACACGATCCGAAACAGAGACTGAAGCTTTCTTT. It translates to CATRSETETEAFF. V gene TRBV28 combines with J gene TRBJ1-1; D call uncertain. The CDR3 loop spans 13 amino acids. Per the germline V gene, CDR1 is MDHEN and CDR2 is SYDVKM. Trimming shortened V by 10 bases and J by 5 bases, and 17 bases separated the two germline ends.

The V call is TRBV19, the J call TRBJ2-1, with D possibly TRBD2 on 6 matching bases. Germline V gene sequence: CDR1 LNHDA, CDR2 SQIVND (reference sequence). The CDR3 runs to 15 residues. V dropped 5 bases and J dropped 9 bases, with 20 bases sitting between them. The CDR3 nucleotides are TGTGCCAGTAGTTCGTTTTGGGGGAGGAACGGTGAGCAGTTCTTC. Residues: CASSSFWGRNGEQFF.

The V call is TRBV2, the J call TRBJ1-1; TRBD1 matches 8 bases. V trimming: 6 bases; J trimming: 0 bases; junction bases outside the gene matches: 3. This CDR3 is 14 amino acids long. The germline gives CDR1 SNHLY, CDR2 FYNNEI. This chain's CDR3 is CASRGQALNTEAFF. The CDR3 bases are TGTGCCAGCAGGGGACAGGCCTTGAACACTGAAGCTTTCTTT. The full variable domain, completed using reference TRBV2 and TRBJ1-1, is EPEVTQTPSHQVTQMGQEVILRCVPISNHLYFYWYRQILGQKVEFLVSFYNNEISEKSEIFDDQFSVERPDGSNFTLKIRSTKLEDSAMYFCASRGQALNTEAFFGQGTRLTVV.

This rearrangement joins TRBV6-1 to TRBJ1-1; D call uncertain. Per germline, CDR1 MNHNS and CDR2 SASEGT. The CDR3 sequence is 13 residues long. V lost 6 bases to trimming and J lost 3 bases, with 11 bases between them. The CDR3 DNA reads TGTGCCAGCAGAGAAAGAGTAGACACTGAAGCTTTCTTT. Its translation: CASRERVDTEAFF.

V and J are TRBV10-1 and TRBJ2-1; D unresolved. The CDR3 has 13 amino acids. V was cut by 4 bases and J by 4 bases, with 8 bases left in between. Germline V gene data show CDR1 as WNHNN and CDR2 as SYGVQD (reference sequence). CDR3: CASSATRYNEQFF. In nucleotides, the CDR3 is TGCGCCAGCAGTGCGACACGTTACAATGAGCAGTTCTTC.

The CDR3 loop reads CASSSSTDTQYF. CDR3 bases: TGTGCCAGCAGCTCAAGCACAGATACGCAGTATTTT. The V and J genes are TRBV7-8 and TRBJ2-3; unclear D gene. Germline-derived CDR1 and CDR2 are SGHVS and FQNEAQ. CDR3 length: 12 amino acids. V lost 4 bases, J lost 0 bases, and 2 bases lay in between.

J is TRBJ2-7 and V is TRBV11-2; TRBD1 matches 8 bases. The CDR3 is made up of 18 amino acids. J gave up 9 bases and V 4 bases, and 23 bases lay outside the gene matches. CDR1 is SGHAT, CDR2 FQNNGV, per germline. This CDR3 is CASSSKPRGTGVYSAQYF. CDR3 coding DNA: TGTGCCAGCAGCTCCAAGCCACGAGGGACAGGAGTTTACTCTGCGCAGTACTTC.

This clone was found a few times. CDR3 bases: TGTGCCAGCAGCTTAACGGGTGGCATACATGGCTACACCTTC. The encoded protein is CASSLTGGIHGYTF. The chain employs TRBV7-3 and TRBJ1-2; D gene ambiguous. Trimming left V 0 bases short and J 6 bases short, with 11 bases between. From germline, CDR1 is SGHTA and CDR2 FQGTGA. The CDR3 loop spans 14 amino acids.

The chain recombines TRBV2 with TRBJ2-7; a weak D match, TRBD1 (5 bases). Per germline, CDR1 SNHLY and CDR2 FYNNEI. V dropped 5 bases and J dropped 3 bases, with 11 bases sitting between them. This CDR3 spans 13 amino acids. CDR3 in amino acids: CASSPTVSYEQYF. The CDR3 coding sequence is TGTGCCAGCAGTCCGACAGTAAGCTACGAGCAGTACTTC.

The rearrangement joins TRBV30 to TRBJ2-5; 7 positions match TRBD1. V dropped 3 bases and J dropped 7; count of bases not matched to a gene: 8. Germline CDR1 and CDR2: GTSNPN and SVGIG (reference sequence). The CDR3 extends over 13 amino acids. CDR3 sequence: CAWRDDRVVTQYF. The CDR3 DNA is TGTGCCTGGAGAGATGACAGGGTTGTGACCCAGTACTTC.

V gene TRBV9 combines with J gene TRBJ2-1; D is possibly TRBD2 (6 bases). This CDR3 has 16 amino acids. Germline CDR1 and CDR2: SGDLS and YYNGEE. V lost 0 bases, J lost 4 bases, and 14 bases lay in between. The DNA of the CDR3 is TGTGCCAGCAGCGTAGAGGAGACTAGGATGTACAATGAGCAGTTCTTC. It is translated as CASSVEETRMYNEQFF. Full variable domain (remainder filled in from reference TRBV9 and TRBJ2-1): DSGVTQTPKHLITATGQRVTLRCSPRSGDLSVYWYQQSLDQGLQFLIQYYNGEERAKGNILERFSAQQFPDLHSELNLSSLELGDSALYFCASSVEETRMYNEQFFGPGTRLTVL.

The genes are TRBV11-2 and TRBJ2-5; D call uncertain. This CDR3 comprises 13 residues. Germline CDR1 reads SGHAT; CDR2 reads FQNNGV. V gave up 1 base and J gave up 4 bases, with 7 bases separating them. CDR3 loop: CASSLGSSETQYF. DNA for the CDR3: TGTGCCAGCAGCTTAGGTAGCTCAGAGACCCAGTACTTC. Full variable domain (outside the CDR3, taken from reference TRBV11-2 and TRBJ2-5): EAGVAQSPRYKIIEKRQSVAFWCNPISGHATLYWYQQILGQGPKLLIQFQNNGVVDDSQLPKDRFSAERLKGVDSTLKIQPAKLEDSAVYLCASSLGSSETQYFGPGTRLLVL.

The chain employs TRBV4-1 and TRBJ1-6, with 9 bases identical to TRBD1. The CDR3 sequence is 16 residues long. V lost 4 bases and J lost 7; bases outside the gene matches: 8. CDR1 is MGHRA and CDR2 is YSYEKL in the germline V gene. CDR3 DNA sequence: TGCGCCAGCAGCCGGAATAACAGGGGGCCGAATTCACCCCTCCACTTT. This encodes CASSRNNRGPNSPLHF.

By share, this clone ranks as medium-sized. The genes are TRBV6-5 and TRBJ1-2; weak D call: TRBD1 (5 bases). V lost 2 bases and J lost 4, with 11 bases in between. CDR1 MNHEY and CDR2 SVGAGI come from the germline V gene. The CDR3 runs to 14 residues. DNA for the CDR3: TGTGCCAGCAGTTACGACCTGCAGGGCTATGGCTACACCTTC. Protein sequence: CASSYDLQGYGYTF.

The chain couples TRBV7-9 to TRBJ2-1, with D possibly matching TRBD2 (5 bases). The CDR3 length is 19 residues. Germline CDR1 and CDR2: SEHNR and FQNEAQ (reference sequence). Trimming removed 5 bases from V and 2 bases from J, with 25 bases in between. CDR3 coding DNA: TGTGCCAGCAGCGTAGGACCCGCGGGCCTAGCTAACGCCTACAATGAGCAGTTCTTC. Amino acid sequence: CASSVGPAGLANAYNEQFF.

The chain links TRBV6-5 to TRBJ2-7, with 7 bases lining up with TRBD1. The CDR3 has 13 residues. CDR1 and CDR2 from the germline V gene are MNHEY and SVGAGI. V shed 5 bases and J 3 bases; nucleotides not matched to a gene: 4. The CDR3 coding sequence is TGTGCCAGCAGTCGGGACAGCGGCTACGAGCAGTACTTC. Protein sequence: CASSRDSGYEQYF.

This chain connects TRBV7-9 to TRBJ1-1; D not resolved. The CDR3 has 12 residues. Trimming pared 0 bases from V and 11 bases from J, leaving 10 bases between. The germline gives CDR1 SEHNR, CDR2 FQNEAQ (reference sequence). The CDR3 protein is CASSLARVGAFF. The CDR3 DNA reads TGTGCCAGCAGCTTAGCACGGGTTGGGGCTTTCTTT. The full variable domain, rest sourced from reference TRBV7-9 and TRBJ1-1, is DTGVSQNPRHKITKRGQNVTFRCDPISEHNRLYWYRQTLGQGPEFLTYFQNEAQLEKSRLLSDRFSAERPKGSFSTLEIQRTEQGDSAMYLCASSLARVGAFFGQGTRLTVV.

Remarks on this clone: Other DNA sequences in the same sample also yield this CDR3. This chain links TRBV28 with TRBJ1-2; D is perhaps TRBD1 (5 bases). CDR1 is MDHEN and CDR2 is SYDVKM in the germline V gene. Deletions cut 9 bases from V and 7 bases from J, with 18 bases between. The CDR3 is 13 amino acids. CDR3: CASSGAVPGGYTF. DNA for the CDR3: TGTGCCAGTAGCGGGGCCGTCCCAGGTGGCTACACCTTC.

The V and J genes are TRBV15 and TRBJ2-7, with D possibly being TRBD1 (5 bases). The CDR3 has 15 amino acids. The V gene lost 0 bases and the J gene lost 0 bases, with 9 bases spanning the gap. Germline assignment: CDR1 LNHNV and CDR2 YYDKDF (reference sequence). The CDR3 here is CATSREPGNSYEQYF. For the CDR3, the DNA is TGTGCCACCAGCAGAGAGCCAGGGAACTCCTACGAGCAGTACTTC. Supplemented by reference TRBV15 and TRBJ2-7, the full variable domain reads DAMVIQNPRYQVTQFGKPVTLSCSQTLNHNVMYWYQQKSSQAPKLLFHYYDKDFNNEADTPDNFQSRRPNTSFCFLDIRSPGLGDTAMYLCATSREPGNSYEQYFGPGTRLTVT.